This note documents a single T cell receptor (beta chain) sequence. CDR3 length: 14 residues. Germline V CDR1 and CDR2: SGHRS, YFSETQ. With 6 bases clipped from V and 2 bases from J, the junction kept 4 bases outside the gene matches. The sample belongs to a study of blood T cell repertoires in COVID-19. Across the whole study: Samples of COVID-19 (acute and convalescent) were obtained from the United States, Italy and Spain.

Per the authors' pipeline: The assay estimated nucleated cells by amplifying reference gene primers. The repertoire was sequenced with immunoSEQ multiplex PCR; TCRdb's copy has only in-frame clones and lacks some. V and J calls and clone size follow that table, whereas D and trimming were derived from the DNA. The sample holds 150,000 or so clones; around 85% are singletons and the top ten take about 31%. The V call is TRBV5-1, the J call TRBJ2-1, with TRBD2 matching 8 bases. The sample taken for sequencing was peripheral blood. The receptor's source is a woman aged 60-70 years with acute or convalescent COVID-19. The CDR3 protein is CASKPGGPYNEQFF. The CDR3 DNA reads TGCGCCAGCAAGCCGGGGGGGCCCTACAATGAGCAGTTCTTC.